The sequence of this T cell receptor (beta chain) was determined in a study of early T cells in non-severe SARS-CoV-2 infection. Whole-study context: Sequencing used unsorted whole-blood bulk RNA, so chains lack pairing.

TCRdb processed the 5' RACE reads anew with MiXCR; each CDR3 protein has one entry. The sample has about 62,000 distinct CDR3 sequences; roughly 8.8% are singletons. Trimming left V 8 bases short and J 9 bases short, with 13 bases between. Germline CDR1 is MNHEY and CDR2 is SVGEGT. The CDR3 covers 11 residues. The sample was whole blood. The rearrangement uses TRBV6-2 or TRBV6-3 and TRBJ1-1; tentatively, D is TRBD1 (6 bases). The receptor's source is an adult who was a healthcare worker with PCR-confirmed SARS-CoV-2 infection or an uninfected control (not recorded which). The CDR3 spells CASGSGGKAFF. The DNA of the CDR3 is TGTGCCAGCGGGAGCGGGGGCAAAGCTTTCTTT.